Listed below are T cell receptor beta chains from one sample, sequenced in a study of technical replicates of blood from a few donors. The method was immunoSEQ multiplex PCR; TCRdb's version includes in-frame clones alone and lacks a portion of them. Of about 67,000 clones in the sample, 95% to 98% were seen once. Sequenced: T cells isolated from PBMCs. The receptor set was obtained from a human donor in good health. The CDR3 runs from the conserved cysteine through the conserved F or W. The D gene is left open where the match is weak. The size entry is marked missing in some rows and otherwise reads once, few, many or a size class.

cdr3_nt cdr3_aa v_call clone_size j_call d_call
TGTGCCTGGATTAGCCGGGGTGATGAAAAACTGTTTTTT CAWISRGDEKLFF TRBV30 NA TRBJ1-4 NA
TGTGCCAGCAGTTTTGGGGGGACCTACGAGCAGTACTTC CASSFGGTYEQYF TRBV27 NA TRBJ2-7 NA
TGTGCCAGCAGTGGGGACAATAGCACAGATACGCAGTATTTT CASSGDNSTDTQYF TRBV28 NA TRBJ2-3 NA
TGTGCCAGTAGTTACGGGACTACCTCTCAAGAGACCCAGTACTTC CASSYGTTSQETQYF TRBV19 NA TRBJ2-5 TRBD2
TGTGCCAGCGGGGACAGGACTAGCTACGAGCAGTACTTC CASGDRTSYEQYF TRBV14 NA TRBJ2-7 NA
TGTGCCAGCAGCTTAGACGTCCAGGCTAACTATGGCTACACCTTC CASSLDVQANYGYTF TRBV7-2 once TRBJ1-2 NA
TGTGCCAGCAGTGAAGGGACTAGCTCTAGTACAGATACGCAGTATTTT CASSEGTSSSTDTQYF TRBV6-1 NA TRBJ2-3 TRBD2
TGTGCCATCCAAGAGGGGAGGGGGGAAGCTTTCTTT CAIQEGRGEAFF TRBV10-3 NA TRBJ1-1 NA
TGTGCCAGCAAGGGGACACGGTCGGCCGAGCAGTACTTC CASKGTRSAEQYF TRBV2 NA TRBJ2-7 NA
TGTGCCAGCAGCTTACCCGGGACTAGCGTCTACGAGCAGTACTTC CASSLPGTSVYEQYF TRBV11-2 NA TRBJ2-7 TRBD2
TGTGCCTGGAGTGGGACAGTCCAACCCTACGAGCAGTACTTC CAWSGTVQPYEQYF TRBV30 NA TRBJ2-7 NA
TGTGCCAGTATACCGACAGTGAACACTGAAGCTTTCTTT CASIPTVNTEAFF TRBV19 once TRBJ1-1 NA
TGTGCCTGGGGGTACAGCCATAACGGTCAGCCCCAGCATTTT CAWGYSHNGQPQHF TRBV30 NA TRBJ1-5 NA
TGTGCCAGCACCGAAGGGGGCACTGAAGCTTTCTTT CASTEGGTEAFF TRBV7-9 NA TRBJ1-1 NA
TGTGCCAGCAGTTATATTGGGTCAAGTCGGGAGCAGCCCCAGCATTTT CASSYIGSSREQPQHF TRBV6-7 NA TRBJ1-5 NA
TGTGCCAGCAGCGCCCGACAGGGGAGGAACACTGAAGCTTTCTTT CASSARQGRNTEAFF TRBV9 NA TRBJ1-1 TRBD1
TGTGCCAGCAGCTTGGCCGGTACCTCTGGGGCCAACGTCCTGACTTTC CASSLAGTSGANVLTF TRBV5-6 NA TRBJ2-6 NA
TGCGCCAGCAGCTTCTCTACTAGACGAAAGACCTATGGCTACACCTTC CASSFSTRRKTYGYTF TRBV4-1 NA TRBJ1-2 NA
TGTGCCAGCAGCTTGACCGGCTACGAGCAGTACTTC CASSLTGYEQYF TRBV5-6 NA TRBJ2-7 NA
TGTGCCAGCGGGGGGGTGGAGGCTGAAGCTTTCTTT CASGGVEAEAFF TRBV28 NA TRBJ1-1 NA
TGTGCCAGCAGCCCTCACTTAGAGACCCAGTACTTC CASSPHLETQYF TRBV7-9 NA TRBJ2-5 NA
TGTGCCAGCAGCTTAGTCCCATTTGCGGGAGATTCAGAGACCCAGTACTTC CASSLVPFAGDSETQYF TRBV11-2 NA TRBJ2-5 TRBD2
TGTGCCAGCAGTATTACTCCTGGTTACTCCTACGAGCAGTACTTC CASSITPGYSYEQYF TRBV6-1 NA TRBJ2-7 NA
TGTGCCAGCAGCTTAGGCTCAGGGGCTCCTGAAGCTTTCTTT CASSLGSGAPEAFF TRBV11-2 NA TRBJ1-1 NA
TGCGCCAGCAGCCAAGCCCGACTAGCGCTGAACAATGAGCAGTTCTTC CASSQARLALNNEQFF TRBV4-1 NA TRBJ2-1 TRBD2
TGTGCCAGCAATAGGGGTGGTACGCCAGAGACCCAGTACTTC CASNRGGTPETQYF TRBV5-8 NA TRBJ2-5 NA
TGTGCCAGCAGCTTAGTTGGCGGGTCCTCCTACGAGCAGTACTTC CASSLVGGSSYEQYF TRBV7-9 NA TRBJ2-7 NA
TGTGCCAGCAGCTCCGGGGGAAATGAAAAACTGTTTTTT CASSSGGNEKLFF TRBV7-3 NA TRBJ1-4 NA
TGCGCCAGCAGCTACGGACTAGAAGTGGCCGGGGAGCTGTTTTTT CASSYGLEVAGELFF TRBV5-1 NA TRBJ2-2 TRBD2
TGTGCCAGCAGTGACGCCCAGCGGTCCACAGATACGCAGTATTTT CASSDAQRSTDTQYF TRBV6-1 NA TRBJ2-3 NA
TGCGCCAGCAGCTTGGTAGGGGCGGTGGCAGATACGCAGTATTTT CASSLVGAVADTQYF TRBV5-1 NA TRBJ2-3 NA
TGTGCCAGCAGTTTATACGGGTTCAACGAGCAGTACTTC CASSLYGFNEQYF TRBV27 NA TRBJ2-7 NA
TGCAGCGTTCTCCTGGTAACTTACGAGCAGTACTTC CSVLLVTYEQYF TRBV29-1 NA TRBJ2-7 NA
TGTGCCAGCAGTTACTCGAGTCTTCTTACCTACAATGAGCAGTTCTTC CASSYSSLLTYNEQFF TRBV6-5 NA TRBJ2-1 NA
TGTGCCAGCACTCCTTACAGGGGGCCAGATCAGCCCCAGCATTTT CASTPYRGPDQPQHF TRBV6-1 NA TRBJ1-5 TRBD1
TGTGCTAGTGGTTTGGCACCGAGTGGGGGAGGAGGAAAACTGTTTTTT CASGLAPSGGGGKLFF TRBV12-5 NA TRBJ1-4 NA
TGTGCCAGCACTAGTGTGGGGGCTGGTGAAAAACTGTTTTTT CASTSVGAGEKLFF TRBV28 NA TRBJ1-4 NA
TGTGCCAGCAGCTTCAACCCGGGACAGGGTACGAAGCAGTACTTC CASSFNPGQGTKQYF TRBV7-3 NA TRBJ2-7 TRBD1
TGTGCCAGCAGTTACTCGACGAGCTTAGCGGGAAATGAGCAGTTCTTC CASSYSTSLAGNEQFF TRBV6-5 NA TRBJ2-1 TRBD2
TGTGCCAGCAGCTCGTGGACAGGGGGCGCAAGAATCGACGAGCAGTACTTC CASSSWTGGARIDEQYF TRBV11-2 NA TRBJ2-7 TRBD1
TGTGCCAGCAGTGAAGTGTCAGGTTGGGATACGCAGTATTTT CASSEVSGWDTQYF TRBV6-1 NA TRBJ2-3 NA
TGCGCCAGCAGATTAAAAAGCGGGGTATACAATGAGCAGTTCTTC CASRLKSGVYNEQFF TRBV5-1 NA TRBJ2-1 TRBD2